The 10 T cell receptor beta chains given below trace back to one sample, sequenced in a study of blood T cell repertoires in COVID-19. Profiled with immunoSEQ multiplex PCR; TCRdb holds only in-frame clones, not every one. This repertoire shows approximately 50,000 clones, roughly three quarters found once; its top ten account for less than 25%. Source material: peripheral blood. These receptors all stem from a man in his fifties with active or convalescent COVID-19.

This clone is a singleton in its sample. This chain joins TRBV18 and TRBJ1-3; weak D call: TRBD1 (5 bases). Germline CDR1 is KGHSH and CDR2 is LQKENI. Trimming took 4 bases from V and 1 from J, leaving 5 bases between them. CDR3 length: 13 residues. This chain's CDR3 is CASSQGSGNTIYF. The DNA of the CDR3 is TGTGCCAGCTCACAGGGGTCTGGAAACACCATATATTTT.

In its sample, this clone was seen a few times. The chain combines TRBV19 with TRBJ1-1; D is perhaps TRBD1 (6 bases). This CDR3 comprises 14 residues. The V and J ends lost 8 bases and 6 bases respectively, with 19 bases between them. Germline assignment: CDR1 LNHDA and CDR2 SQIVND (reference sequence). The CDR3 sequence: CASGRQVMIPEAFF. CDR3 sequence (DNA): TGTGCCAGTGGCCGACAGGTAATGATCCCTGAAGCTTTCTTT.

The rearrangement links TRBV11-2 to TRBJ1-2; 8 nucleotides agree with TRBD1. V was clipped by 5 bases and J by 7 bases; unmatched bases: 18. The CDR3 length is 17 residues. Germline CDR1 reads SGHAT; CDR2 reads FQNNGV. CDR3 in DNA: TGTGCCAGCAGCGTCGAGGGGATTTGGACAGGGCTTTCTGGCTACACCTTC. Its protein product is CASSVEGIWTGLSGYTF.

The J gene is TRBJ2-3, the V gene TRBV5-6, with D perhaps TRBD2 (5 bases). The CDR3 extends over 14 amino acids. Germline V lookup: CDR1 SGHDT, CDR2 YYEEEE. Trimming shortened V by 3 bases and J by 0 bases, and 8 bases separated the two germline ends. For the CDR3, the DNA is TGTGCCAGCAGCTCCGGACTGAGCACAGATACGCAGTATTTT. This translates into CASSSGLSTDTQYF. Variable domain in full (rest from reference TRBV5-6 and TRBJ2-3): DAGVTQSPTHLIKTRGQQVTLRCSPKSGHDTVSWYQQALGQGPQFIFQYYEEEERQRGNFPDRFSGHQFPNYSSELNVNALLLGDSALYLCASSSGLSTDTQYFGPGTRLTVL.

The chain combines TRBV6-6 with TRBJ1-3, with a tentative D call TRBD1 (6 bases). Germline V CDR1 and CDR2: MNHNY, SVGAGI (reference sequence). The CDR3 extends over 13 amino acids. V was trimmed by 6 bases and J by 4 bases, leaving 10 bases between them. The CDR3 DNA follows: TGTGCCAGCAGACCGACAGGAGGAAACACCATATATTTT. It is translated as CASRPTGGNTIYF.

The chain uses TRBV2 and TRBJ1-2, with 7 bases aligning to TRBD1. CDR1 and CDR2 (germline): SNHLY, FYNNEI. Trimming took 8 bases from V and 3 from J; bases not matched to a gene: 6. The CDR3 has 13 residues. CDR3 bases: TGTGCCAGCCAAGCACAGGGGCACTATGGCTACACCTTC. It specifies CASQAQGHYGYTF.

V is TRBV7-3 and J is TRBJ2-1; 10 bases agree with TRBD1. J lost 5 bases, V lost 5 bases, and 3 bases had no gene match. CDR1 and CDR2 (germline): SGHTA, FQGTGA. The CDR3 contains 14 residues. The CDR3 region has the DNA TGTGCCAGCAGCCAGGGACAGGGGAACAATGAGCAGTTCTTC. Protein product: CASSQGQGNNEQFF.

V gene TRBV6-5 combines with J gene TRBJ1-1; 9 nucleotides agree with TRBD1. This CDR3 has 15 amino acids. V gave up 5 bases and J gave up 0 bases; unmatched junction bases: 4. Germline V gene data show CDR1 as MNHEY and CDR2 as SVGAGI. CDR3 sequence: CASSPGQGMNTEAFF. The DNA for the CDR3 is TGTGCCAGCAGTCCCGGACAGGGGATGAACACTGAAGCTTTCTTT.

The chain is built from TRBV6-5 and TRBJ1-6; possibly TRBD1 for D (5 bases). CDR1 and CDR2 (germline): MNHEY, SVGAGI. V gave up 7 bases and J gave up 9 bases, with 16 bases separating them. CDR3 length: 14 amino acids. This chain's CDR3 is CASTDGPDSSPLHF. CDR3 nucleotide sequence: TGTGCCAGCACCGACGGTCCCGACAGTTCACCCCTCCACTTT.

J is TRBJ2-1 and V is TRBV6-5; D gene uncertain. The CDR3 covers 11 residues. The V and J ends lost 7 bases and 6 bases respectively, with 7 bases between them. Looked up from germline, CDR1 is MNHEY and CDR2 is SVGAGI. The CDR3 protein is CASITGNEQFF. CDR3 DNA: TGTGCCAGCATAACGGGCAATGAGCAGTTCTTC.